This TCR beta chain was identified in a study of cytomegalovirus exposure and HLA in healthy donors. Germline V gene data show CDR1 as PRHDT and CDR2 as FYEKMQ (reference sequence). With 0 bases clipped from V and 2 bases from J, the junction kept 9 bases outside the gene matches. CDR3 size: 18 residues. Produced via immunoSEQ multiplex PCR; TCRdb's table is partial and in-frame only. Altogether around 160,000 clones are present, roughly 84% being singletons, with the ten largest covering roughly a tenth. This chain links TRBV13 with TRBJ2-7; 11 bases are a match to TRBD1. Sequencing was carried out using PBMCs. This sequence was found in a man aged 25 to 45 in good health and CMV-seropositive. The chain's CDR3 is CASSLGYEVGQGAYEQYF. CDR3 nucleotides: TGTGCCAGCAGCTTAGGCTACGAGGTGGGACAGGGGGCCTACGAGCAGTACTTC.